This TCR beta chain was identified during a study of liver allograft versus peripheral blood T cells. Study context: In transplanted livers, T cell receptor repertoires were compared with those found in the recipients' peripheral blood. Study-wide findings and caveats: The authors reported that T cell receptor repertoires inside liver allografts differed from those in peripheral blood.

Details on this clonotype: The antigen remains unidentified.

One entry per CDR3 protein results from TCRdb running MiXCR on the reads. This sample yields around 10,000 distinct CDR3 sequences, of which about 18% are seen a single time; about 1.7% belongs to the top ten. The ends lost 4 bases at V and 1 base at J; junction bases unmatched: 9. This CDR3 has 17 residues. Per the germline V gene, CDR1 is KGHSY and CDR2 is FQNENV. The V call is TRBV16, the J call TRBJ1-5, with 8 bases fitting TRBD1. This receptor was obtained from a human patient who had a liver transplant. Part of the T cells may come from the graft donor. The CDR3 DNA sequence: TGTGCCAGCAGCCTTCCCGCAGGGGGCGGAAGCAATCAGCCCCAGCATTTT. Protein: CASSLPAGGGSNQPQHF.